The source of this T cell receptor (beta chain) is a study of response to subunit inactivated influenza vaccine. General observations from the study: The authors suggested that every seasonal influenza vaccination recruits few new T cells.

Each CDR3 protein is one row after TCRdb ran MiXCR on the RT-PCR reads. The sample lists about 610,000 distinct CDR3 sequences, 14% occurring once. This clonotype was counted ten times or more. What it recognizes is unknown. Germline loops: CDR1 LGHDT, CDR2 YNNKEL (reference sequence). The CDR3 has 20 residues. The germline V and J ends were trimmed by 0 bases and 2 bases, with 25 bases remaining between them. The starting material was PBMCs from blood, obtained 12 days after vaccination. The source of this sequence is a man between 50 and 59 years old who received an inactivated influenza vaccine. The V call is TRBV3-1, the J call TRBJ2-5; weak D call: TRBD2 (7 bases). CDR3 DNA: TGTGCCAGCAGCCAAGATCCCCTAACCAACAGGGAGGGTCCACAAGAGACCCAGTACTTC. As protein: CASSQDPLTNREGPQETQYF.